A selection of T cell receptor beta chains follows, all from one sample in a study of blood T cells in healthy people across ages. Via MiXCR, TCRdb re-called the 5' RACE reads, giving one row per CDR3 protein. Seen here are just under 900,000 distinct CDR3 sequences, roughly 26% observed once, and the top ten hold around 15%. Sequencing was done on a sample of blood. The receptors stem from an elderly woman in good health. Both conserved end residues are part of each CDR3. D genes are given only for firm matches. Size is omitted from some rows. Given values are once, few, many or a class for expanded clones.

v_call	j_call	d_call	clone_size	cdr3_nt	cdr3_aa
TRBV14	TRBJ1-1	NA	few	TGTGCCAGCAGCCAGGCCCCGGGGGTCACTGAAGCTTTCTTT	CASSQAPGVTEAFF
TRBV10-2	TRBJ1-1	NA	NA	TGCGCCAGCAGGAAAGGACCGGGTGGCACTGAAGCTTTCTTT	CASRKGPGGTEAFF
TRBV27	TRBJ2-5	TRBD2	many	TGTGCCAGCAGTTTCCTGTTTTATCTGTGCGGGGGGGAGCAAGAGACCCAGTACTTC	CASSFLFYLCGGEQETQYF
TRBV18	TRBJ1-1	NA	NA	TGTGCCAGCTCGCCAAACGGGGGGACCCAACGCAACATTGAAGCTTTCTTT	CASSPNGGTQRNIEAFF
TRBV6-2/TRBV6-3	TRBJ1-2	NA	NA	TGTGCCAGCAGTTACTCGTTTACGGATCCCTATGGCTACACCTTC	CASSYSFTDPYGYTF
TRBV7-2	TRBJ1-6	NA	NA	TGTGCCAGCAGTCAAATAAGCTCCTATAATTCACCCCTCCACTTT	CASSQISSYNSPLHF
TRBV6-4	TRBJ2-1	NA	few	TGTGCCAGCAGTGACGCGACTAGTTTTGTTTACAATGAGCAGTTCTTC	CASSDATSFVYNEQFF
TRBV7-8	TRBJ2-7	NA	once	TGTGCCAGCAGCTTTGGACCAATCTTGCGTACCTACGAGCAGTACTTC	CASSFGPILRTYEQYF
TRBV20-1	TRBJ2-1	NA	many	TGCAGTGCTAGACCCTTAAGGCCCCCGACGAGTGGGCAGTTCTTC	CSARPLRPPTSGQFF
TRBV9	TRBJ1-4	NA	few	TGTGCCAGCAGCGTATTTCGAGGGGTTGCTGAAAAACTGTTTTTT	CASSVFRGVAEKLFF
TRBV11-2	TRBJ2-3	TRBD2	many	TGTGCCAGCAGCCCGGGACTAGCGGGGGGCGGGGATACGCAGTATTTT	CASSPGLAGGGDTQYF
TRBV20-1	TRBJ1-5	NA	NA	TGCAGTGCTAGATTGAGGAGCGTTTATAGCAATCAGCCCCAGCATTTT	CSARLRSVYSNQPQHF
TRBV7-2	TRBJ1-5	NA	few	TGTGCCAGCACTCTAGGAAGCAATCAGCCCCAGCATTTT	CASTLGSNQPQHF
TRBV12-3/TRBV12-4	TRBJ1-4	TRBD1	NA	TGTACCAGCAGTATCCTACAGGGGGTCGCAACTAATGAAAAACTGTTTTTT	CTSSILQGVATNEKLFF
TRBV4-1	TRBJ2-7	NA	many	TGCGCCAGCAGCAAATCGTACATCTACGAGCAGTACTTC	CASSKSYIYEQYF
TRBV20-1	TRBJ2-1	TRBD2	many	TGCAGTGCTAGGATACTAGCGGGGGGGCTCTCCTACAATGAGCAGTTCTTC	CSARILAGGLSYNEQFF
TRBV5-5	TRBJ1-4	NA	many	TGTGCCAGCAGCCAGGATCTAGGGGATGAAAAACTGTTTTTT	CASSQDLGDEKLFF
TRBV20-1	TRBJ2-3	TRBD2	NA	TGCAGTGCTAGAATCCTAGCGGAAGGGGATACGCAGTATTTT	CSARILAEGDTQYF
TRBV5-5	TRBJ2-1	TRBD2	many	TGTGCCAGCAGCTTGGGTAGCGGGGGTTCCTACAATGAGCAGTTCTTC	CASSLGSGGSYNEQFF
TRBV7-2	TRBJ2-7	TRBD1	once	TGTGCCAGCAGCTCATGGACAGGGCTATCCTACGAGCAGTACTTC	CASSSWTGLSYEQYF
TRBV24-1	TRBJ2-1	NA	NA	TGTGCCACCAGTGATTTAGGCGCGAATGAGCAGTTCTTC	CATSDLGANEQFF
TRBV5-6	TRBJ1-5	NA	few	TGTGCCAGCAGCTACTACCACGGGCAGGGGAGCAATCAGCCCCAGCATTTT	CASSYYHGQGSNQPQHF
TRBV6-5	TRBJ1-5	NA	many	TGTGCCAGCAGTTACTCGATACAGAATCAGCCCCAGCATTTT	CASSYSIQNQPQHF
TRBV6-6	TRBJ2-1	NA	many	TGTGTCAGCAGTTACGTAACGGGCTCACTCGGTAATGAGCAGTTCTTC	CVSSYVTGSLGNEQFF
TRBV6-1	TRBJ2-7	TRBD2	NA	TGTGCCAGCATGGGCCAGCGGGGGAGCTCGTCCTACGAGCAGTACTTC	CASMGQRGSSSYEQYF
TRBV18	TRBJ2-7	TRBD1	NA	TGTGCCAGCTCACCAGCGCGGACAGGTACCTCCTACGAGCAGTACTTC	CASSPARTGTSYEQYF
TRBV10-1	TRBJ2-3	NA	many	TGCGCCAGCAGTGCAAACTCGCCGGACGGGCAGTATTTT	CASSANSPDGQYF
TRBV3-1	TRBJ1-2	NA	many	TGTGCCAGCAGCCAAGTCAGGGCAGGCGGCTACACCTTC	CASSQVRAGGYTF
TRBV12-3/TRBV12-4	TRBJ1-2	NA	many	TGTGCCAGCAGTTTCCGGGCAGGGCATGGCTACACCTTC	CASSFRAGHGYTF
TRBV7-9	TRBJ2-3	NA	many	TGTGCCAGCAGCCCGATTCCCCCCGGACTGGTCACAGATACGCAGTATTTT	CASSPIPPGLVTDTQYF
TRBV27	TRBJ2-1	TRBD1	NA	TGTGCCAGCAGTCCCCGGACAGGGGGCAATGAGCAGTTCTTC	CASSPRTGGNEQFF
TRBV5-1	TRBJ2-5	TRBD2	many	TGCGCCAGCAGCTTGACTAGCGGGGGGGCTAAGTCACAAGAGACCCAGTACTTC	CASSLTSGGAKSQETQYF
TRBV29-1	TRBJ2-7	TRBD1	NA	TGCAGCGTCCGACAGGGGGAGTCCTACGAGCAGTACTTC	CSVRQGESYEQYF
TRBV4-2	TRBJ1-1	NA	many	TGTGCCAGCAGCCAAGTTCCCGGGGGGCGGACTGAAGCTTTCTTT	CASSQVPGGRTEAFF
TRBV20-1	TRBJ1-2	NA	NA	TGCAGTGCTAGTACAGGGTCGGGAGTTTATGGCTACACCTTC	CSASTGSGVYGYTF
TRBV7-9	TRBJ2-5	TRBD1	many	TGTGCCAGTGCCGGGACAGGGCGGGAGACCCAGTACTTC	CASAGTGRETQYF
TRBV20-1	TRBJ2-3	NA	many	TGCAGTGCTATCCGCACAGATACGCAGTATTTT	CSAIRTDTQYF